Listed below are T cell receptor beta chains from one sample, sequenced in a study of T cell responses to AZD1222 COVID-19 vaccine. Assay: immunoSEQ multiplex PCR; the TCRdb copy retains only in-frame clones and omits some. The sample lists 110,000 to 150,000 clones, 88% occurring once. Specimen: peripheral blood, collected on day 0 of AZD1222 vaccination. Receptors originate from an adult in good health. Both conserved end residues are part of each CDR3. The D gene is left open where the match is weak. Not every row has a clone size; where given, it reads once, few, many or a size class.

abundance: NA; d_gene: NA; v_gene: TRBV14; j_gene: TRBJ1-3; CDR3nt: TGTGCCAGCAACTCCAAGGAGTTTGGAAACACCATATATTTT; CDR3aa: CASNSKEFGNTIYF
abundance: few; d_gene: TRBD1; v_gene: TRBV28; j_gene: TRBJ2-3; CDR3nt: TGTGCCAGCAGATTTCCCGACAGGGAAGATACGCAGTATTTT; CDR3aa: CASRFPDREDTQYF
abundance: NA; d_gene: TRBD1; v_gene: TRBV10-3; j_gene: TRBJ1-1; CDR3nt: TGTGCCATCAGTCAAACGACAGGGGGTAACACTGAAGCTTTCTTT; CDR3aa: CAISQTTGGNTEAFF
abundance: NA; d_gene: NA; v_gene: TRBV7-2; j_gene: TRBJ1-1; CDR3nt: TGTGCCAGCAGCTTTTGGGGGGACAAAACTGAAGCTTTCTTT; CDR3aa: CASSFWGDKTEAFF
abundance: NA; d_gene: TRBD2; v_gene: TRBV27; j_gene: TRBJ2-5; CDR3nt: TGTGCCAGCAGTCCGCGGACTAGCGGGAGTGCGGGGGAAAGAGCCCAGTACTTC; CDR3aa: CASSPRTSGSAGERAQYF
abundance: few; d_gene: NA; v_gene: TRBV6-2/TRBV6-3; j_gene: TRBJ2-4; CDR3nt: TGTGCCAGCAGCCATAGCGTTGGAAACATTCAGTACTTC; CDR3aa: CASSHSVGNIQYF
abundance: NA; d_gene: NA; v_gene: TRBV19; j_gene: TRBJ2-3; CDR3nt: TGTGCCAGTAGCGGCCAACGGGGGGATACGCAGTATTTT; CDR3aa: CASSGQRGDTQYF
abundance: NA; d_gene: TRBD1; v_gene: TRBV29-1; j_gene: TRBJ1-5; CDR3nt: TGCAGCGTTGAAGGGACAGGGGTTAGACTTTTT; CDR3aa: CSVEGTGVRLF
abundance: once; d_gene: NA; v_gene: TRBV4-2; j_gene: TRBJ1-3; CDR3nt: TGTGCCAGCAGTCGGCAGTCTGGAAACACCATATATTTT; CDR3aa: CASSRQSGNTIYF
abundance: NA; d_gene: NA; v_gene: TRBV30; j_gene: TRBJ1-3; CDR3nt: TGTGCCTGGAGTGTAATCTCCGGAAACACCATATATTTT; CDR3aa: CAWSVISGNTIYF
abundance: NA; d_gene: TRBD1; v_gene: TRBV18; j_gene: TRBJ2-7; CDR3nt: TGTGCCAGCTCAACACGACAGGGGAGTTACGAGCAGTACTTC; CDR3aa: CASSTRQGSYEQYF
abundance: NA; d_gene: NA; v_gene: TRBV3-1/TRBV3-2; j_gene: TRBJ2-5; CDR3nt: TGTGCCAGCAGCCAGGGCCGGAAAGAGACCCAGTACTTC; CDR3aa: CASSQGRKETQYF
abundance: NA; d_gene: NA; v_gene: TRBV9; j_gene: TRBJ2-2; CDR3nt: TGTGCCAGCAGCGTAGTAGGAGGAACCGGGGAGCTGTTTTTT; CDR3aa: CASSVVGGTGELFF
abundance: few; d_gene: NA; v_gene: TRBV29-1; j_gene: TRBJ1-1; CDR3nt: TGCAGCTCCTCCCCAGGGAGGACCACTGAAGCTTTCTTT; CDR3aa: CSSSPGRTTEAFF
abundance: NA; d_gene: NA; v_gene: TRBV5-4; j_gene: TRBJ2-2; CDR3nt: TGTGCCAGCAGCGTGACAGTAAACACCGGGGAGCTGTTTTTT; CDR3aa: CASSVTVNTGELFF
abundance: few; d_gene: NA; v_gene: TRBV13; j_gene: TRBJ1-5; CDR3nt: TGTGCCAGCAGCCTCCGGTCCCTTGGCGGCAATCAGCCCCAGCATTTT; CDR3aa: CASSLRSLGGNQPQHF
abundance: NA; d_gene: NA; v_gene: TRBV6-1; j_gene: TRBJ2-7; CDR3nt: TGTGCCAGCAGTGAAGTTGCGGGGAACCCCCTCTACGAGCAGTACTTC; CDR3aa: CASSEVAGNPLYEQYF
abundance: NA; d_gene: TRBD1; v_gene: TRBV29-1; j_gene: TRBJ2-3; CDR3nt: TGCAGCGTAAGGGGGACAGTTACAGATACGCAGTATTTT; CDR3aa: CSVRGTVTDTQYF
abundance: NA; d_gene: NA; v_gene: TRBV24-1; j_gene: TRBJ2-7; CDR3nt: TGTGCCACCAGTGACCGAGGACAGCGAGGTAGGGAGCAGTACTTC; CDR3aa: CATSDRGQRGREQYF
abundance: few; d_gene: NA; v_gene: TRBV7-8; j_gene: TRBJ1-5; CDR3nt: TGTGCCAGCAGCTCGGTTAGGGCGGTAAATCAGCCCCAGCATTTT; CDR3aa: CASSSVRAVNQPQHF
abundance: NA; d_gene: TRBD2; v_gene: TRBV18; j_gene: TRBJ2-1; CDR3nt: TGTGCCAGCTCACCATCCCCGACTAGCGGAGGGGGGCATGAGCAGTTCTTC; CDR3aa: CASSPSPTSGGGHEQFF
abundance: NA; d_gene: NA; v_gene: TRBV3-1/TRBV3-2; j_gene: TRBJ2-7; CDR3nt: TGTGCCAGCAGCCCCACAGTAGCCTCCTACGAGCAGTACTTC; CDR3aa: CASSPTVASYEQYF
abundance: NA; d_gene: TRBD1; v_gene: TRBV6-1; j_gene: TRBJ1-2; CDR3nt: TGTGCCAGCAGTGAAGCTGACAGGGTAACGAGTGGCTACACCTTC; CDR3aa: CASSEADRVTSGYTF
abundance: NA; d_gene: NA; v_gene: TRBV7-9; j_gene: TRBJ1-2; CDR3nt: TGTGCCAGCAGCTTAACACAGGGTCGAGGGAACTATGGCTACACCTTC; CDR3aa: CASSLTQGRGNYGYTF
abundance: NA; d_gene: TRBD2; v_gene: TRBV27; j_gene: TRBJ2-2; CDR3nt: TGTGCCAGCAGTTTATCGTGGCTAGCGGGAGGGCCAGGGGGCGGGGAGCTGTTTTTT; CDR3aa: CASSLSWLAGGPGGGELFF
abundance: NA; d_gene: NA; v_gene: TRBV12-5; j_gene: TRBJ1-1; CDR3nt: TGTGCTAGTGGTTTGAGGCGGACTCCTATTAAGAACACTGAAGCTTTCTTT; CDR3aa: CASGLRRTPIKNTEAFF
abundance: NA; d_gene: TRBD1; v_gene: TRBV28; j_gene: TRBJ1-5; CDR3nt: TGTGCCAGCAGTCTCTACGCCAGGGGGCTTCAGCCCCAGCATTTT; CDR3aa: CASSLYARGLQPQHF
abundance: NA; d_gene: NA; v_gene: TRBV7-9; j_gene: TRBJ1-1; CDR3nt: TGTGCCAGCAGCTTAGTATCTATAGGGGACACTGAAGCTTTCTTT; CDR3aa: CASSLVSIGDTEAFF
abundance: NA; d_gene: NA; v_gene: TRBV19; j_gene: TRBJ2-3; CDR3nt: TGTGCCAGTAGTGCGGTCCTCCCGGATACGCAGTATTTT; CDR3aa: CASSAVLPDTQYF
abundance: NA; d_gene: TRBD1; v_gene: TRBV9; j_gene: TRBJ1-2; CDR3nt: TGTGCCAGCAGCGTAGAAACGAGGGGGCGAGGCTACACCTTC; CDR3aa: CASSVETRGRGYTF
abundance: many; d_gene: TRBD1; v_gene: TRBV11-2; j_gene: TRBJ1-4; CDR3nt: TGTGCCAGCAGCTTAGCGACTGGGACAGGGGATGAAAAACTGTTTTTT; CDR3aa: CASSLATGTGDEKLFF
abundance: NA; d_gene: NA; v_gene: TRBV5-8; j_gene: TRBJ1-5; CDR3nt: TGTGCCAGCAGCCAAGACAGCTCTCAGCCCCAGCATTTT; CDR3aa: CASSQDSSQPQHF
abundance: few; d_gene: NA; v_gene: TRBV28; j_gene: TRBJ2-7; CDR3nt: TGTGCCAGCAGTTTAATAGGGTACGAGCAGTACTTC; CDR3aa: CASSLIGYEQYF
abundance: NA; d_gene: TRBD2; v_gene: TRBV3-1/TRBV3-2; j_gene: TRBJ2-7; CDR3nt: TGTGCCAGCAGCCAGATGGGGGTTCGTCTAGCGGGAATCGACGAGCAGTACTTC; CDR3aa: CASSQMGVRLAGIDEQYF
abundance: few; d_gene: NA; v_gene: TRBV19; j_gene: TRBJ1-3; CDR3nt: TGTGCCAGTAGTAAGCCACCTCTGAGAGCTGGAAACACCATATATTTT; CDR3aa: CASSKPPLRAGNTIYF
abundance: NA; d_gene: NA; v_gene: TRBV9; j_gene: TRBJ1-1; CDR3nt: TGTGCCAGCAGCAAAGGGACAATTGCCGCCAGGACTGAAGCTTTCTTT; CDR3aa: CASSKGTIAARTEAFF
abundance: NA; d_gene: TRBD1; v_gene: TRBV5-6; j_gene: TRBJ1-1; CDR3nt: TGTGCCAGCGGACAGGGGGCCAGAAACACTGAAGCTTTCTTT; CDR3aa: CASGQGARNTEAFF
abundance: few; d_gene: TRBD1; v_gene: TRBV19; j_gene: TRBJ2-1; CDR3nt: TGTGCCAGTAGGGAGGACAGGAGCTCCTACAATGAGCAGTTCTTC; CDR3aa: CASREDRSSYNEQFF
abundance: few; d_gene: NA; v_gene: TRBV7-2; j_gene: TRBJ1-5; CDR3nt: TGTGCCAGCAGCTTAGTAGTGGGTCAGCCCCAGCATTTT; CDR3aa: CASSLVVGQPQHF
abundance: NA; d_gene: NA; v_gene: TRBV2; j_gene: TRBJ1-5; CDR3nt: TGTGCCAGCATGAATCTTTATCAGCCCCAGCATTTT; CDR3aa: CASMNLYQPQHF
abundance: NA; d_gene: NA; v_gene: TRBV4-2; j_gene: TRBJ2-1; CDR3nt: TGTGCCAGCAGCCAAGTAGCAAGCTCCTACAATGAGCAGTTCTTC; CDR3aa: CASSQVASSYNEQFF
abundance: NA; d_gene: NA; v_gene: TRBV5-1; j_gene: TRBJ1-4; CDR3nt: TGCGCCAGCAGCTTGGATGGACCGCGGAAAAAACTGTTTTTT; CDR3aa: CASSLDGPRKKLFF
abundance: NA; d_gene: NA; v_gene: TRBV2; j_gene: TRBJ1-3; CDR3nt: TGTGCCAGCAATACGGGGGGAAGCTCTGGAAACACCATATATTTT; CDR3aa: CASNTGGSSGNTIYF
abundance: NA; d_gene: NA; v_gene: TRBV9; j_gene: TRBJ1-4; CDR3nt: TGTGCCAGCAGCGTAGGGACGTCAACTAATGAAAAACTGTTTTTT; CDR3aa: CASSVGTSTNEKLFF
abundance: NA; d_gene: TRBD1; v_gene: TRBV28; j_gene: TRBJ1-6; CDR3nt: TGTGCCAGCAGTTCGATCAGGGGGATTGGTTCACCCCTCCACTTT; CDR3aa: CASSSIRGIGSPLHF
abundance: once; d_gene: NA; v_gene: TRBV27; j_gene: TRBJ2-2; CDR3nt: TGTGCCAGCAGTTTACTTTCAGCCCCCCTAGCCGGGGAGCTGTTTTTT; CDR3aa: CASSLLSAPLAGELFF
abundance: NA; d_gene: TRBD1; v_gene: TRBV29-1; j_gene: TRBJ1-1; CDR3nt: TGCAGCGCACAGGGGGCATGGTCGAATTCTGAAGCTTTCTTT; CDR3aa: CSAQGAWSNSEAFF
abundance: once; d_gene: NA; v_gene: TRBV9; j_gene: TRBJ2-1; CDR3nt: TGTGCCAGCAGCGTAGGTCGTTCTCCAGACAATGAGCAGTTCTTC; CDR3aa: CASSVGRSPDNEQFF